A selection of T cell receptor beta chains follows, all from one sample in a study of cytomegalovirus exposure and HLA in healthy donors. The protocol was immunoSEQ multiplex PCR, while the TCRdb copy is restricted to in-frame clones and leaves out a portion. Counted here are some 99,000 clones, approximately 79% occurring once; the ten biggest clones make up about 1.7%. Material: PBMCs. The receptors here all came from a male donor in good health and CMV-seronegative. Both conserved end residues are part of each CDR3. Each record gives: D gene, J gene, clone size, V gene, CDR3 protein, CDR3 DNA. D genes are given only for firm matches. The size of a clone is reported for some rows only, either as once, few or many, or as a class for expanded clones.

TRBD2,TRBJ2-1,few,TRBV7-8,CASSRETGTRGEQFF,TGTGCCAGCAGCCGAGAGACCGGGACTAGGGGTGAGCAGTTCTTC
TRBD1,TRBJ2-2,-,TRBV13,CASSGAGQVTGELFF,TGTGCCAGCAGCGGGGCGGGACAGGTGACCGGGGAGCTGTTTTTT
TRBD2,TRBJ2-7,-,TRBV19,CASSISGTSGRPQYF,TGTGCCAGTAGTATCTCCGGGACTAGCGGGAGACCGCAGTACTTC
TRBD2,TRBJ2-3,few,TRBV10-2,CASCRSGSADTQYF,TGCGCCAGCTGTAGGAGCGGGAGCGCAGATACGCAGTATTTT
-,TRBJ2-7,few,TRBV4-3,CASSQDVASTLEQYF,TGCGCCAGCAGCCAAGATGTGGCCAGTACCCTTGAGCAGTACTTC
-,TRBJ1-6,-,TRBV27,CASSYRASPLHF,TGTGCCAGCAGTTACAGGGCTTCACCCCTCCACTTT
TRBD2,TRBJ2-5,few,TRBV28,CASTPTSGRDETQYF,TGTGCCAGCACCCCGACTAGCGGGAGGGACGAGACCCAGTACTTC
TRBD1,TRBJ1-4,-,TRBV6-5,CASSRQGVNEKLFF,TGTGCCAGCAGTCGACAGGGCGTCAATGAAAAACTGTTTTTT
-,TRBJ1-2,-,TRBV27,CASSFVGQGVRGYTF,TGTGCCAGCAGTTTTGTCGGCCAAGGGGTGCGGGGCTACACCTTC
-,TRBJ2-1,once,TRBV7-9,CASSLDQSGVDNEQFF,TGTGCCAGCAGCTTAGATCAATCGGGGGTTGACAATGAGCAGTTCTTC
-,TRBJ2-1,-,TRBV2,CASSEGSAWGRFF,TGTGCCAGCAGTGAAGGTTCAGCCTGGGGGCGGTTCTTC
TRBD1,TRBJ1-4,-,TRBV5-4,CASRDDRVNEKLFF,TGTGCCAGCAGAGATGACAGGGTGAATGAAAAACTGTTTTTT
-,TRBJ2-5,few,TRBV5-8,CASSSPVRRGGETQYF,TGTGCCAGCAGCTCTCCCGTTCGGCGGGGTGGCGAGACCCAGTACTTC
TRBD1,TRBJ1-2,-,TRBV27,CASSLTGVGYGYTF,TGTGCCAGCAGCTTGACAGGGGTAGGGTATGGCTACACCTTC
TRBD1,TRBJ1-6,few,TRBV6-1,CASSDGQGVSPLHF,TGTGCCAGCAGTGACGGACAGGGGGTTTCACCCCTCCACTTT
-,TRBJ1-1,once,TRBV5-5,CASSFQGIGEAFF,TGTGCCAGCAGCTTCCAGGGAATCGGTGAAGCTTTCTTT
TRBD1,TRBJ2-2,-,TRBV19,CASRAGTANTGELFF,TGTGCCAGTAGGGCCGGGACAGCAAACACCGGGGAGCTGTTTTTT
TRBD2,TRBJ2-7,-,TRBV28,CASSILAGAREQYF,TGTGCCAGCAGTATCCTAGCGGGAGCCCGCGAGCAGTACTTC
TRBD2,TRBJ2-7,few,TRBV7-9,CASSLAAGVLNEQYF,TGTGCCAGCAGCTTAGCAGCGGGAGTATTAAACGAGCAGTACTTC
TRBD1,TRBJ1-1,-,TRBV28,CASSSPGTGLNTEAFF,TGTGCCAGCAGTTCCCCCGGGACAGGGTTGAACACTGAAGCTTTCTTT
-,TRBJ1-1,-,TRBV29-1,CSVVSGIMNTEAFF,TGCAGCGTTGTGTCAGGGATAATGAACACTGAAGCTTTCTTT
-,TRBJ2-3,-,TRBV19,CASSIGETDTQYF,TGTGCCAGTAGTATAGGAGAGACAGATACGCAGTATTTT
-,TRBJ2-5,-,TRBV4-3,CASSQDRKGWQETQYF,TGCGCCAGCAGCCAAGATAGGAAGGGGTGGCAAGAGACCCAGTACTTC
TRBD2,TRBJ2-7,-,TRBV5-1,CASSFQTPTSVMIYEQYF,TGCGCCAGCAGCTTCCAAACCCCGACTAGCGTAATGATATACGAGCAGTACTTC
TRBD2,TRBJ2-5,-,TRBV6-1,CASQVTSGTQETQYF,TGTGCCAGCCAGGTGACTAGCGGAACCCAAGAGACCCAGTACTTC
TRBD2,TRBJ2-3,-,TRBV5-1,CASSLTGTSGDTQYF,TGCGCCAGCAGCCTTACCGGGACTAGTGGAGATACGCAGTATTTT
TRBD1,TRBJ1-1,-,TRBV2,CASSGEGAKNTEAFF,TGTGCCAGCAGTGGCGAGGGGGCAAAGAACACTGAAGCTTTCTTT
TRBD2,TRBJ2-7,-,TRBV5-4,CASSLALLAGVQEQYF,TGTGCCAGCAGCTTGGCCTTACTAGCGGGAGTGCAAGAGCAGTACTTC
TRBD1,TRBJ1-1,few,TRBV5-1,CASSWGQTNTEAFF,TGCGCCAGCAGCTGGGGACAGACCAACACTGAAGCTTTCTTT
TRBD2,TRBJ2-7,few,TRBV19,CASSSGSPPYEQYF,TGTGCCAGTAGTAGCGGGAGCCCACCTTACGAGCAGTACTTC
-,TRBJ2-5,-,TRBV27,CASSESGVAGTQYF,TGTGCCAGCAGCGAATCCGGGGTTGCGGGGACCCAGTACTTC
-,TRBJ1-2,-,TRBV6-5,CASRNGGKYGYTF,TGTGCCAGCAGAAATGGGGGGAAGTATGGCTACACCTTC
-,TRBJ2-1,-,TRBV27,CASSLDRGNEQFF,TGTGCCAGCAGTTTAGACCGGGGAAATGAGCAGTTCTTC
-,TRBJ2-7,-,TRBV29-1,CSVEDSHEQYF,TGCAGCGTCGAAGACAGTCACGAGCAGTACTTC
-,TRBJ2-7,once,TRBV10-2,CASSESHEQYF,TGCGCCAGCAGTGAGTCCCACGAGCAGTACTTC
-,TRBJ2-2,-,TRBV27,CASSLGTNTGELFF,TGTGCCAGCAGCCTCGGGACAAATACCGGGGAGCTGTTTTTT
-,TRBJ2-1,once,TRBV28,CASSPVGVGSSYNEQFF,TGTGCCAGCAGTCCTGTAGGCGTGGGGAGCTCCTACAATGAGCAGTTCTTC
TRBD1,TRBJ2-7,-,TRBV28,CASTTPATGSHEQYF,TGTGCCAGCACCACACCCGCGACAGGGTCCCACGAGCAGTACTTC
TRBD1,TRBJ1-5,-,TRBV28,CASSLNTLGQGADQPQHF,TGTGCCAGCAGCCTAAATACCCTCGGACAGGGAGCGGATCAGCCCCAGCATTTT
-,TRBJ1-2,-,TRBV6-5,CASSYSDRRNYGYTF,TGTGCCAGCAGTTACTCCGACAGGAGAAACTATGGCTACACCTTC
TRBD2,TRBJ2-7,-,TRBV25-1,CASSDSGRGVPYEQYF,TGTGCCAGCAGTGACTCGGGGAGGGGAGTCCCCTACGAGCAGTACTTC
TRBD1,TRBJ1-5,-,TRBV4-2,CASSHRDRFSTGYSNQPQHF,TGTGCCAGCAGCCACCGGGACAGATTCTCGACAGGTTATAGCAATCAGCCCCAGCATTTT
TRBD1,TRBJ2-1,-,TRBV27,CASSPTSGGQVRWGQFF,TGTGCCAGCAGCCCCACCTCGGGTGGACAGGTGCGATGGGGGCAGTTCTTC
TRBD2,TRBJ2-5,-,TRBV5-1,CASSLATGLQETQYF,TGCGCCAGCAGCTTGGCCACGGGACTACAGGAGACCCAGTACTTC
-,TRBJ1-2,-,TRBV5-1,CASRPFWGDYGYTF,TGCGCCAGCAGACCATTTTGGGGGGACTATGGCTACACCTTC
TRBD1,TRBJ2-5,-,TRBV7-6,CASSATGGRETQYF,TGTGCCAGCAGCGCCACAGGGGGCCGAGAGACCCAGTACTTC